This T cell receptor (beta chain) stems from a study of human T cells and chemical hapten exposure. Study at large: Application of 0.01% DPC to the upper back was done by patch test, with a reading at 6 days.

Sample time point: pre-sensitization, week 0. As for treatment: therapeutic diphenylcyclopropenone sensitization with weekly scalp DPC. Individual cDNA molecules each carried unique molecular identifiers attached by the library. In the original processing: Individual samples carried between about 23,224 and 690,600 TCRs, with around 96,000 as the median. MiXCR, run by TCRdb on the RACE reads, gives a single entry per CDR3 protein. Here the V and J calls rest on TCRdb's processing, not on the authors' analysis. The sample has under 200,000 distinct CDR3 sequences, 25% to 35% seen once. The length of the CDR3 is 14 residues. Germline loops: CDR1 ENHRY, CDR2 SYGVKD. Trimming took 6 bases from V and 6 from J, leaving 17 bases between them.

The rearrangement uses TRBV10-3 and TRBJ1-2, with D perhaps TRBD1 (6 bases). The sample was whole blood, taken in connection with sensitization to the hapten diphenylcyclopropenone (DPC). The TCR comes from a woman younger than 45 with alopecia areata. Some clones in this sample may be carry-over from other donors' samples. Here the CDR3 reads CAIRGTTGGDGYTF. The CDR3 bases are TGTGCCATCAGGGGGACGACAGGTGGGGATGGCTACACCTTC.